A selection of T cell receptor beta chains follows, all from one sample in a study of blood T cell repertoires in COVID-19. Profiled with immunoSEQ multiplex PCR; TCRdb holds only in-frame clones, not every one. The data contain about 150,000 clones, over 80% of them seen just once; the ten biggest clones take up about 5%. Sequenced: PBMCs or T cells enriched from blood (not recorded which). The receptors were sampled from a man in his 70s who had been exposed to COVID-19. The CDR3 runs from the conserved cysteine through the conserved F or W. Fields, in order: D gene, V gene, clone size, CDR3 length, CDR3 protein. The D gene is left open where the match is weak. Not all rows give a size; the values are once, few, many and, for expanded clones, a class.

- | TRBV15 | - | 13 | CATSRGALNEQFF
TRBD2 | TRBV9 | - | 15 | CASSVASGRRDEQFF
TRBD1 | TRBV19 | - | 13 | CASSGQARTEAFF
TRBD2 | TRBV29-1 | - | 13 | CSGGDSGRSAQYF
TRBD1 | TRBV3-1/TRBV3-2 | - | 14 | CASSPGGRHNEQFF
TRBD2 | TRBV3-1/TRBV3-2 | - | 17 | CASSLRLAGGLVDTQYF
TRBD1 | TRBV6-5 | - | 14 | CASLTGAGNTEAFF
TRBD1 | TRBV3-1/TRBV3-2 | once | 15 | CASSHRDRGWNEQFF
- | TRBV6-5 | - | 16 | CASSYRSDSFNYGYTF
- | TRBV6-5 | - | 13 | CASRTVSSYEQYF
TRBD1 | TRBV3-1/TRBV3-2 | - | 15 | CASSQRDRAGNTIYF
- | TRBV28 | - | 14 | CASHGRGWGQPQHF
TRBD1 | TRBV6-2/TRBV6-3 | - | 15 | CASSYTGVRNQPQHF
- | TRBV2 | - | 17 | CASSEMQGTLGANVLTF
- | TRBV5-4 | once | 15 | CASSLDRVGTGELFF
TRBD1 | TRBV5-1 | - | 15 | CASSPDRVSTGELFF
TRBD2 | TRBV7-8 | - | 14 | CASSRAGGPYEQYF
TRBD2 | TRBV10-2 | - | 16 | CASSDRGDPITGELFF
- | TRBV2 | - | 14 | CASSEGLYRGEQFF
- | TRBV13 | - | 20 | CASSLLETSPGRRYTDTQYF
- | TRBV28 | - | 14 | CASSLPHRDYEQYF
- | TRBV6-5 | - | 15 | CASSYGVLGNSPLHF
- | TRBV7-2 | - | 13 | CASSLNRGYGYTF
- | TRBV7-9 | - | 12 | CASSFGVYEQYF
- | TRBV28 | - | 15 | CASSSSGAGFGEQYF
TRBD2 | TRBV6-2/TRBV6-3 | - | 14 | CASSYRGGTYEQYF
- | TRBV21-1 | - | 18 | CASSKEGGLAGGQETQYF
TRBD2 | TRBV6-2/TRBV6-3 | - | 15 | CASSSGLAAQETQYF
TRBD2 | TRBV4-2 | - | 17 | CASSQDQGSGGYNEQFF
TRBD1 | TRBV6-1 | - | 15 | CASSEAVGQGGGYTF
- | TRBV6-2/TRBV6-3 | - | 13 | CASSYSRNQPQHF
TRBD2 | TRBV5-1 | - | 18 | CASSLALAGPSSYNEQFF
TRBD2 | TRBV7-3 | few | 14 | CAQQPQTSGDEQYF
- | TRBV7-2 | few | 15 | CASSLRGGNNQPQHF
- | TRBV3-1/TRBV3-2 | - | 16 | CASSQGRGWGTDTQYF
TRBD1 | TRBV6-2/TRBV6-3 | - | 15 | CASSYWGQGPVEQYF
TRBD2 | TRBV7-8 | - | 18 | CASSATAPGLAGPDTQYF
- | TRBV19 | - | 14 | CASSIGSGLRGYTF
- | TRBV7-2 | once | 15 | CASSSRTLGLDTQYF
TRBD2 | TRBV7-2 | - | 17 | CASSLKDGGAVYNEQFF
TRBD1 | TRBV5-4 | few | 15 | CASSLASGGWTEAFF
- | TRBV5-1 | - | 15 | CASRRTVPSTDTQYF
- | TRBV6-2/TRBV6-3 | - | 15 | CASSYGYRRNYGYTF
- | TRBV6-4 | - | 14 | CASRREGMGTEAFF
TRBD1 | TRBV13 | - | 14 | CASSLRDRRYEQYF
- | TRBV6-5 | few | 15 | CASSYGGALNTEAFF
TRBD1 | TRBV6-5 | - | 16 | CASSSQGWWATGELFF
- | TRBV7-2 | - | 14 | CASSPGWEAAEAFF
- | TRBV5-1 | - | 15 | CASSLHAGSYNEQFF
- | TRBV7-9 | once | 13 | CASSLGQGNTIYF
TRBD2 | TRBV5-1 | once | 15 | CASSLASGSQETQYF